These 22 T cell receptor beta chains share one sample of origin, sequenced in a study of T cells after yellow fever vaccination. TCRdb independently ran MiXCR on the 5' RACE reads; one entry per CDR3 protein. Seen here are tens of thousands of distinct CDR3 sequences, about 3.2% observed once, and the top ten hold approximately 0.94%. This sample comprised PBMCs, either bulk or a sorted T-cell subset (CD4+, CD8+, memory, or dextramer-sorted; not recorded which), obtained about 49 days after the first yellow fever vaccination. The receptors were sampled from a man aged 18 to 29 who received the YFV17D yellow fever vaccine.

This clonotype was counted at least ten times. This chain links TRBV5-1 with TRBJ2-3; tentative D call: TRBD2 (5 bases). The CDR3 sequence is 14 residues long. V lost 4 bases and J lost 2, with 11 bases in between. CDR1 is SGHRS and CDR2 is YFSETQ in the germline V gene. As DNA, the CDR3 is TGCGCCAGCAGCGCCGGGGTAACCACAGATACGCAGTATTTT. It yields the protein CASSAGVTTDTQYF. Drawing the rest from reference TRBV5-1 and TRBJ2-3, the complete variable domain is KAGVTQTPRYLIKTRGQQVTLSCSPISGHRSVSWYQQTPGQGLQFLFEYFSETQRNKGNFPGRFSGRQFSNSRSEMNVSTLELGDSALYLCASSAGVTTDTQYFGPGTRLTVL.

This clonotype was seen many times. CDR3 in amino acids: CASSFPYAGTGGTEAFF. The CDR3 bases are TGTGCCAGCAGCTTTCCATACGCCGGGACAGGGGGCACTGAAGCTTTCTTT. The V gene is TRBV7-2, the J gene TRBJ1-1; 11 bases are a match to TRBD1. The junction had 10 bases not matched to a gene; V was cut back by 3 bases and J by 4 bases. The length of the CDR3 is 17 residues. Germline V lookup: CDR1 SGHTA, CDR2 FQGNSA.

This clonotype was recorded many times. The chain links TRBV12-3 or TRBV12-4 to TRBJ1-2; D gene ambiguous. This CDR3 has 15 amino acids. Trimming removed 4 bases from V and 2 bases from J, with 14 bases in between. The CDR3 spells CASSSSGGINYGYTF. The CDR3 coding sequence is TGTGCCAGCAGTTCCTCGGGAGGTATAAACTATGGCTACACCTTC.

This clonotype was counted ten times or more. The chain recombines TRBV18 with TRBJ2-3, with D perhaps TRBD1 (5 bases). Germline V gene sequence: CDR1 KGHSH, CDR2 LQKENI. This CDR3 spans 15 amino acids. V was shortened by 3 bases and J by 5 bases, with 15 bases between the two germline ends. The DNA of the CDR3 is TGTGCCAGCTCACCTCTACGCCCAGGGCGAGATACGCAGTATTTT. It translates to CASSPLRPGRDTQYF. Combining the CDR3 with reference TRBV18 and TRBJ2-3 gives the whole variable domain NAGVMQNPRHLVRRRGQEARLRCSPMKGHSHVYWYRQLPEEGLKFMVYLQKENIIDESGMPKERFSAEFPKEGPSILRIQQVVRGDSAAYFCASSPLRPGRDTQYFGPGTRLTVL.

This clonotype showed up many times. V usage is TRBV9 and J usage is TRBJ2-1; the match to TRBD2 covers 11 bases. CDR1 SGDLS and CDR2 YYNGEE come from the germline V gene. The junction had 2 bases not matched to a gene; V was cut back by 3 bases and J by 3 bases. This CDR3 region has 15 residues. The CDR3 loop reads CASSGLAGGYNEQFF. Written as DNA, the CDR3 is TGTGCCAGCAGCGGGCTAGCGGGGGGCTACAATGAGCAGTTCTTC.

This clonotype has at least ten counts. CDR3: CSASSLGEISYEQYF. CDR3 DNA: TGCAGTGCTAGTTCCTTGGGGGAAATATCCTACGAGCAGTACTTC. This chain connects TRBV20-1 to TRBJ2-7; D tentatively reads TRBD1 or TRBD2 (5 bases each). Trimming pared 3 bases from V and 1 base from J, leaving 16 bases between. CDR1 DFQATT and CDR2 SNEGSKA come from the germline V gene (reference sequence). The CDR3 has 15 amino acids.

There are many counts of this clonotype. The chain employs TRBV7-3 and TRBJ2-7; 10 bases are a match to TRBD2. V dropped 2 bases and J dropped 2; count of bases not matched to a gene: 0. Germline CDR1 reads SGHTA; CDR2 reads FQGTGA. CDR3 length: 14 residues. The CDR3 loop reads CASSLLAGAYEQYF. The CDR3 DNA reads TGTGCCAGCAGCTTACTAGCGGGGGCCTACGAGCAGTACTTC.

There are many counts of this clonotype. The gene calls are TRBV2 and TRBJ1-2; 8 nucleotides match TRBD1. Unmatched junction bases numbered 8, after V lost 7 bases and J lost 4 bases. CDR1 is SNHLY, CDR2 FYNNEI, per germline. This CDR3 has 14 residues. The DNA of the CDR3 is TGTGCCAGCAAACGGACAGGGTGGGCCTATGGCTACACCTTC. Translating gives CASKRTGWAYGYTF.

This clonotype ranks as medium-sized. The chain links TRBV7-3 to TRBJ2-1, with D tentatively TRBD2 (6 bases). The germline V gene encodes CDR1 SGHTA and CDR2 FQGTGA. This CDR3 comprises 12 residues. V was shortened by 5 bases and J by 9 bases, with 11 bases between the two germline ends. The CDR3 DNA reads TGTGCCAGCAGCCGGATGGGGGGTGAGCAGTTCTTC. This encodes CASSRMGGEQFF.

This clonotype was observed many times. This chain connects TRBV24-1 to TRBJ2-5; 10 positions agree with TRBD2. This CDR3 has 18 amino acids. Germline-derived CDR1 and CDR2 are KGHDR and SFDVKD. The trim removed 5 bases at V and 0 bases at J, leaving 11 bases unmatched. CDR3 coding DNA: TGTGCCACCAGTGGCCCGACCCTACTAGCGGGGTACCAAGAGACCCAGTACTTC. Translated, it gives CATSGPTLLAGYQETQYF.

This clonotype occurred many times. The chain recombines TRBV5-1 with TRBJ1-2; maybe TRBD1 (5 bases). The CDR3 runs 16 residues. CDR1 is SGHRS, CDR2 YFSETQ, per germline. V lost 0 bases, J lost 7 bases, and 19 bases lay in between. The CDR3 loop reads CASSLGTLQAPAGYTF. The CDR3 bases are TGCGCCAGCAGCTTGGGGACCCTACAGGCGCCTGCTGGCTACACCTTC. Based on the CDR3 plus reference TRBV5-1 and TRBJ1-2, the full variable domain is KAGVTQTPRYLIKTRGQQVTLSCSPISGHRSVSWYQQTPGQGLQFLFEYFSETQRNKGNFPGRFSGRQFSNSRSEMNVSTLELGDSALYLCASSLGTLQAPAGYTFGSGTRLTVV.

This clonotype is medium-sized in the sample. This chain connects TRBV29-1 to TRBJ2-1; D is possibly TRBD1 (6 bases). The CDR3 runs to 14 residues. The ends were cut back, 5 bases at V and 7 bases at J, with 18 bases in the middle. In germline, CDR1 is SQVTM, CDR2 ANQGSEA. DNA of the CDR3: TGCAGCGTTAAAGGGGGACCCGTGGGTAATGAGCAGTTCTTC. Protein sequence: CSVKGGPVGNEQFF.

This clonotype was found many times. The chain combines TRBV7-9 with TRBJ1-2; D gene unclear. This CDR3 is built from 12 residues. V was pared by 4 bases and J by 4 bases, with 7 bases between. Germline V lookup: CDR1 SEHNR, CDR2 FQNEAQ (reference sequence). This chain's CDR3 is CASSSVGYGYTF. In DNA, the CDR3 is TGTGCCAGCAGCTCCGTCGGCTATGGCTACACCTTC.

This clonotype has at least ten counts. The chain links TRBV3-1 to TRBJ2-3, with D perhaps TRBD2 (6 bases). Germline CDR1 reads LGHDT; CDR2 reads YNNKEL (reference sequence). V was shortened by 1 base and J by 6 bases, with 14 bases between the two germline ends. The CDR3 has 15 residues. The CDR3 sequence: CASSQGGAPTDTQYF. DNA of the CDR3: TGTGCCAGCAGCCAAGGCGGGGCCCCCACGGATACGCAGTATTTT.

Ten or more counts support this clonotype. This sequence joins TRBV5-1 and TRBJ2-1; TRBD1 might be the D (5 bases). Per germline, CDR1 SGHRS and CDR2 YFSETQ. This CDR3 comprises 14 residues. V lost 6 bases to trimming and J lost 2 bases, with 12 bases between them. The DNA of the CDR3 is TGCGCCAGCAATAAGGGGCTTCCCTACAATGAGCAGTTCTTC. This sequence encodes CASNKGLPYNEQFF.

Notes on this clonotype: A much more abundant neighbour one base away suggests this may be a read error. In DNA, the CDR3 is TGTGCCAGCACCCGGGGTTCGAGCGAGGCAGATACGCACTATTTT. Protein: CASTRGSSEADTHYF. This sequence joins TRBV19 and TRBJ2-3, with D perhaps matching TRBD2 (5 bases). Germline lookup yields CDR1 LNHDA and CDR2 SQIVND (reference sequence). The CDR3 has 15 residues.

This clonotype has a count of ten or more. The chain employs TRBV7-2 and TRBJ2-1, with TRBD2 as a possible D gene (5 bases). With 1 base removed from V and 0 bases from J, the gap between germline ends came to 13 bases. Per germline, CDR1 SGHTA and CDR2 FQGNSA. This CDR3 is built from 17 residues. The chain's CDR3 is CASSLVAGAGSYNEQFF. The CDR3, as DNA: TGTGCCAGCAGCTTAGTCGCGGGCGCGGGCTCCTACAATGAGCAGTTCTTC.

This clonotype appeared many times. The chain employs TRBV28 and TRBJ1-1; D is unclear. The V and J ends lost 7 bases and 4 bases respectively, with 10 bases between them. The germline gives CDR1 MDHEN, CDR2 SYDVKM. CDR3 size: 12 residues. CDR3 bases: TGTGCCAGCATGAGGCGGAGCACTGAAGCTTTCTTT. Translating it yields CASMRRSTEAFF.

This clonotype has ten or more counts. The J gene is TRBJ2-5, the V gene TRBV6-5; a weak D match, TRBD1 (6 bases). V lost 5 bases and J 1 base, leaving 8 bases between the germline ends. The CDR3 length is 13 residues. Per the germline V gene, CDR1 is MNHEY and CDR2 is SVGAGI. The CDR3 region has the DNA TGTGCCAGCAGTCGGACAGTCCAAGAGACCCAGTACTTC. Encoded protein: CASSRTVQETQYF.

The sample holds many counts of this clonotype. This chain connects TRBV6-2 or TRBV6-3 to TRBJ2-1; 9 bases align to TRBD1. The ends lost 8 bases at V and 2 bases at J; junction bases unmatched: 7. The CDR3 is made up of 15 amino acids. CDR1 and CDR2 from the germline V gene are MNHEY and SVGEGT. The CDR3 coding sequence is TGTGCCAGCGGCCATCGGACAGGGGCCTACAATGAGCAGTTCTTC. This translates into CASGHRTGAYNEQFF.

The table lists this clonotype with many counts. V gene TRBV12-3 or TRBV12-4 combines with J gene TRBJ2-7; TRBD1 matches at 8 bases. The ends lost 6 bases at V and 3 bases at J; junction bases unmatched: 7. CDR3 length: 14 amino acids. Here the CDR3 reads CASSPTGVLYEQYV. The DNA of the CDR3 is TGTGCCAGCAGCCCGACAGGGGTCCTCTACGAGCAGTACGTC.

This clonotype appeared many times. The chain recombines TRBV29-1 with TRBJ2-1, with 9 bases lining up with TRBD2. V trimming: 4 bases; J trimming: 2 bases; junction bases outside the gene matches: 6. Germline V CDR1 and CDR2: SQVTM, ANQGSEA. CDR3 length: 15 amino acids. The CDR3 reads CSVASASGAYNEQFF. The CDR3 region has the DNA TGCAGCGTTGCTTCGGCTAGCGGGGCCTACAATGAGCAGTTCTTC.